The 14 T cell receptor beta chains below were found in one sample sequenced in a study of T cells in Graves' hyperthyroidism and ophthalmopathy. RNA transcripts provided the source from which TCR beta CDR3 regions were amplified. Researchers ran a first-round RT-PCR on the TCR CDR3 using the HTBI primer set. In TCRdb, the multiplex PCR reads were re-called with MiXCR into one record per CDR3 protein. The repertoire holds approximately 570,000 distinct CDR3 sequences, roughly 21% seen once, with 45% to 50% in the top ten. The sample comprised blood. These receptors originate from a man aged 35-49 years with Graves' ophthalmopathy.

This clonotype was counted at least ten times. This chain connects TRBV20-1 to TRBJ2-1, with a possible D match to TRBD1 (5 bases). This CDR3 is 15 amino acids long. Germline-derived CDR1 and CDR2 are DFQATT and SNEGSKA (reference sequence). The V gene lost 1 base and the J gene lost 2 bases, with 12 bases spanning the gap. CDR3: CSARAEQVTYNEQFF. The CDR3 DNA reads TGCAGTGCTAGAGCTGAACAGGTGACCTACAATGAGCAGTTCTTC.

The J gene is TRBJ2-2, the V gene TRBV27; tentatively, D is TRBD1 (5 bases). CDR1 and CDR2 (germline): MNHEY, SMNVEV (reference sequence). The germline V and J ends were trimmed by 4 bases and 7 bases, with 13 bases remaining between them. This CDR3 comprises 14 residues. The CDR3 region has the DNA TGTGCCAGCAGTTCTCCAGGGTTAAACGGGGAGCTGTTTTTT. Amino acid sequence: CASSSPGLNGELFF.

This clonotype was counted a few times. The chain is built from TRBV29-1 and TRBJ1-1; no firm D call. This CDR3 spans 12 amino acids. Trimming stripped 4 bases from V and 2 bases from J, with 8 bases between. CDR1 is SQVTM and CDR2 is ANQGSEA in the germline V gene. Written as DNA, the CDR3 is TGCAGCGTTGGCACAGCAAACACTGAAGCTTTCTTT. Amino acids: CSVGTANTEAFF.

The table lists this clonotype with many counts. The rearrangement links TRBV7-2 to TRBJ2-1; 9 bases are a match to TRBD2. The CDR3 contains 15 residues. With 2 bases clipped from V and 5 bases from J, the junction kept 4 bases outside the gene matches. Germline-derived CDR1 and CDR2 are SGHTA and FQGNSA. The DNA for the CDR3 is TGTGCCAGCAGCTTATCGGCGGGGGGGAACAATGAGCAGTTCTTC. Translated: CASSLSAGGNNEQFF. The full variable domain, completed using reference TRBV7-2 and TRBJ2-1, is GAGVSQSPSNKVTEKGKDVELRCDPISGHTALYWYRQSLGQGLEFLIYFQGNSAPDKSGLPSDRFSAERTGGSVSTLTIQRTQQEDSAVYLCASSLSAGGNNEQFFGPGTRLTVL.

This clonotype came up a few times. The chain has TRBV29-1 and TRBJ1-2; unclear D gene. Trimming took off 3 bases at V and 7 bases at J, with 3 bases between the two ends. This CDR3 has 9 amino acids. Germline V gene data show CDR1 as SQVTM and CDR2 as ANQGSEA. The CDR3 loop is CSVDGGYTF. The CDR3 DNA is TGCAGCGTTGATGGTGGCTACACCTTC.

The table lists this clonotype with many counts. The germline gene is not matched at one end of the junction; a read error may be the cause. This rearrangement joins TRBV18 to TRBJ1-1; no clear D. From germline, CDR1 is KGHSH and CDR2 LQKENI. This CDR3 comprises 15 residues. The CDR3 spells CASPPREGTNTEAFF. CDR3 in DNA: TGTGCCAGCCCACCCCGAGAGGGCACGAACACTGAAGCTTTCTTT.

V is TRBV6-1 and J is TRBJ2-7, with a possible D match to TRBD1 (6 bases). The V end was cut by 8 bases, the J end by 0 bases, with 17 bases between. Looked up from germline, CDR1 is MNHNS and CDR2 is SASEGT. This CDR3 spans 15 amino acids. CDR3 protein: CASRRGRGSSYEQYF. For the CDR3, the DNA is TGTGCCAGCCGCCGTGGCAGGGGTTCCTCCTACGAGCAGTACTTC.

CDR3 DNA sequence: TGTGCCAGCAGTCCACAGGGTGGAAGATTCTACACCATATATTTT. This gives the protein CASSPQGGRFYTIYF. The V and J genes are TRBV12-3 or TRBV12-4 and TRBJ1-3, with D possibly being TRBD1 (6 bases). The ends were cut back, 5 bases at V and 8 bases at J, with 19 bases in the middle. The CDR3 covers 15 residues.

This chain links TRBV6-1 with TRBJ1-1; the D gene is possibly TRBD1 (6 bases). Germline V gene sequence: CDR1 MNHNS, CDR2 SASEGT. CDR3 length equals 16 residues. Trimming removed 7 bases from V and 11 bases from J, with 29 bases in between. CDR3 DNA sequence: TGTGCCAGCATCCCCCCTTCGGGCAGGGGAGAAAGCATGGCTTTCTTT. Its translation is CASIPPSGRGESMAFF.

This clonotype was counted at least ten times. The chain couples TRBV2 to TRBJ2-3; D remains unclear. Germline V lookup: CDR1 SNHLY, CDR2 FYNNEI. V lost 7 bases and J 4 bases, leaving 15 bases between the germline ends. The CDR3 covers 14 residues. CDR3 coding DNA: TGTGCCAGCATGAAGACCCTTCTCGCAGATACGCAGTATTTT. Translating gives CASMKTLLADTQYF.

This clonotype was observed at least ten times. The V gene is TRBV2, the J gene TRBJ1-6, with unresolved D. Trimming removed 4 bases from V and 6 bases from J, with 13 bases in between. The CDR3 spans 15 residues. Germline V lookup: CDR1 SNHLY, CDR2 FYNNEI. The CDR3 reads CASSVDPLGNSPLHF. CDR3 sequence (DNA): TGTGCCAGCAGTGTCGACCCTCTGGGTAATTCACCCCTCCACTTT. The full variable domain, completed using reference TRBV2 and TRBJ1-6, is EPEVTQTPSHQVTQMGQEVILRCVPISNHLYFYWYRQILGQKVEFLVSFYNNEISEKSEIFDDQFSVERPDGSNFTLKIRSTKLEDSAMYFCASSVDPLGNSPLHFGNGTRLTVT.

The V and J genes are TRBV30 and TRBJ2-1; 12 nucleotides match TRBD2. V trimming: 1 base; J trimming: 7 bases; junction bases outside the gene matches: 2. Per germline, CDR1 GTSNPN and CDR2 SVGIG (reference sequence). This CDR3 is built from 14 residues. CDR3 sequence reads: CAWSGGLAGNEQFF. Here the CDR3 DNA reads TGTGCCTGGAGTGGAGGACTAGCGGGGAATGAGCAGTTCTTC.

This clonotype was detected many times. The chain links TRBV30 to TRBJ1-2; no definite D call. This CDR3 region has 14 residues. CDR1 is GTSNPN, CDR2 SVGIG, per germline (reference sequence). V was shortened by 0 bases and J by 1 base, with 9 bases between the two germline ends. The CDR3 protein is CAWSVNSFNYGYTF. The CDR3 DNA is TGTGCCTGGAGTGTTAACTCGTTTAACTATGGCTACACCTTC. The full variable domain, rest sourced from reference TRBV30 and TRBJ1-2, is SQTIHQWPATLVQPVGSPLSLECTVEGTSNPNLYWYRQAAGRGLQLLFYSVGIGQISSEVPQNLSASRPQDRQFILSSKKLLLSDSGFYLCAWSVNSFNYGYTFGSGTRLTVV.

The CDR3 nucleotides read TGCAGTGCTAGAAGAGGGCGGGGAAATCAGCCCCAGCATTTT. It encodes CSARRGRGNQPQHF. The chain has TRBV20-1 and TRBJ1-5, with unresolved D. The CDR3 sequence is 14 residues long. CDR1 and CDR2 (germline): DFQATT, SNEGSKA (reference sequence). The V end was cut by 2 bases, the J end by 4 bases, with 12 bases between.